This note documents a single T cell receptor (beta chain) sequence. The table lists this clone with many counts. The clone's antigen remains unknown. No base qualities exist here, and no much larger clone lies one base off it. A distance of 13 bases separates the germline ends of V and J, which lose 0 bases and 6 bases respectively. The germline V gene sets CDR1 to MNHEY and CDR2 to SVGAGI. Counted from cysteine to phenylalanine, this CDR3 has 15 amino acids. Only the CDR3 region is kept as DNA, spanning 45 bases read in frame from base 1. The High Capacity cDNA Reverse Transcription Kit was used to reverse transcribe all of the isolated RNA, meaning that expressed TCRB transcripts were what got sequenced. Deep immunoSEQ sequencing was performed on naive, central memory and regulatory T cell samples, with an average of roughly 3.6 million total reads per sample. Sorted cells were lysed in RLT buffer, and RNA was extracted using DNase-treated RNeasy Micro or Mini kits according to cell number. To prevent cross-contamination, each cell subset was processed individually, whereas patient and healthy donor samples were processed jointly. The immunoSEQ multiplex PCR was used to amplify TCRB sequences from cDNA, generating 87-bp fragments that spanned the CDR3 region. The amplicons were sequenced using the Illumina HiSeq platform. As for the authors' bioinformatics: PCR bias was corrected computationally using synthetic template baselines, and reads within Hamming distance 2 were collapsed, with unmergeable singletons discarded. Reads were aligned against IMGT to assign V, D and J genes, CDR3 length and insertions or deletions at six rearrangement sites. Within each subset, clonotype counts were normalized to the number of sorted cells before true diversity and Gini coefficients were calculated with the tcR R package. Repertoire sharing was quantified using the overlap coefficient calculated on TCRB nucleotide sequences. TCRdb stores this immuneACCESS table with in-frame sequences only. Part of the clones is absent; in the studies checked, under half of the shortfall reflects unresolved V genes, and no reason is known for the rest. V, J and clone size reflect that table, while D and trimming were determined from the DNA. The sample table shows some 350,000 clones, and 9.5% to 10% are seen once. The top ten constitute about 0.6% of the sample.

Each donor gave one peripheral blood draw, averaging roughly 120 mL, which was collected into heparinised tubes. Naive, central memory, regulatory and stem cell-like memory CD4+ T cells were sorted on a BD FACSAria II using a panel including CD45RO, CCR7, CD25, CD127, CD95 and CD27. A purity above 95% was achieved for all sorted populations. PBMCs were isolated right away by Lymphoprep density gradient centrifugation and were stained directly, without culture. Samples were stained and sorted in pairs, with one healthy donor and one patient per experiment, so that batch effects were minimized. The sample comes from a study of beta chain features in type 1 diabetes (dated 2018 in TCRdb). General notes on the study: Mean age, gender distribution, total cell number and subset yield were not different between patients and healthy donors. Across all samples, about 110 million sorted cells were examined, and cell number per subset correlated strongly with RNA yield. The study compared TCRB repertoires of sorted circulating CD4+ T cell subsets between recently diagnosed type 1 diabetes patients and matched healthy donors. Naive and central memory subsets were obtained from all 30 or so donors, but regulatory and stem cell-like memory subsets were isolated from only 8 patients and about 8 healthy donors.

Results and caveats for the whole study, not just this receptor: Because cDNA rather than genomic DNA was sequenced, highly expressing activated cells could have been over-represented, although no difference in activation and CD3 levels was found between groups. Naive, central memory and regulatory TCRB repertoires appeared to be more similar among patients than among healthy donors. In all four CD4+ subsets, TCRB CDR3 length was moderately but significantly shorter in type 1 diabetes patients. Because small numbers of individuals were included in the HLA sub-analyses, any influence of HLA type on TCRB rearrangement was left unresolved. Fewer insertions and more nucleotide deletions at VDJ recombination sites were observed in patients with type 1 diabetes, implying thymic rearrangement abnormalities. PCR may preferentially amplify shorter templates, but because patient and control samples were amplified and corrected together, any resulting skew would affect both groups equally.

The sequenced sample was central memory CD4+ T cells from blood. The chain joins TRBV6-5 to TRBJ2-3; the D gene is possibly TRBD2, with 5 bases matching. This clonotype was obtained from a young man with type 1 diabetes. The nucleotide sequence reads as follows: TGTGCCAGCAGTTACTCCGGGAAGAGCGTGGATACGCAGTATTTT. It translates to CASSYSGKSVDTQYF.